A selection of T cell receptor beta chains follows, all from one sample in a study of molecular identifiers for immune sequencing clone quantification. In TCRdb, the PCR reads were re-called with MiXCR into one record per CDR3 protein. This table holds about 35,000 distinct CDR3 sequences, 18% found once. The sample comprised naive CD8+ T cells from blood, with Jurkat cell RNA spiked in. These receptors all come from a human donor in good health. Some libraries in this study had Jurkat cell RNA spiked in. Both conserved end residues are part of each CDR3. The order of the fields is clone size, V gene, D gene, J gene, CDR3 protein, CDR3 DNA. A D gene is named only where the DNA matches it firmly. Clone size is shown for a subset of rows, as once, few, many or a class of expanded clone.

>medium-sized|TRBV7-2|NA|TRBJ2-7
CASQANYYEQYF
TGTGCCTCCCAGGCCAACTACTACGAGCAGTACTTC
>NA|TRBV6-6|NA|TRBJ1-6
CASSYGGIAYNSPLRF
TGTGCCAGCAGTTACGGGGGCATCGCCTATAATTCACCCCTCCGCTTT
>many|TRBV5-1|NA|TRBJ2-4
CASSLSGGVKNIQYF
TGCGCCAGCAGCTTGAGTGGGGGCGTGAAAAACATTCAGTACTTC
>many|TRBV20-1|TRBD2|TRBJ2-7
CSATGTSRPYYEQYF
TGCAGTGCGACCGGGACTAGCAGACCGTACTACGAGCAGTACTTC
>many|TRBV29-1|NA|TRBJ2-2
CSVEGGRPDGELFF
TGCAGCGTTGAAGGGGGTCGGCCGGACGGGGAGCTGTTTTTT
>NA|TRBV4-3|NA|TRBJ2-1
CASSHQKSSYNEQFF
TGCGCCAGCAGCCACCAGAAGAGCTCCTACAATGAGCAGTTCTTC
>many|TRBV7-9|TRBD1|TRBJ1-6
CASSSGQGSDSPLHF
TGTGCCAGCAGCTCGGGACAGGGTAGTGATTCACCCCTCCACTTT
>many|TRBV4-2|NA|TRBJ2-5
CASSQGNLWETQYF
TGTGCCAGCAGCCAAGGGAACCTATGGGAGACCCAGTACTTC
>many|TRBV7-8|TRBD1|TRBJ2-1
CASSSLLGRGPFDEQFF
TGTGCCAGCAGCTCCCTCTTAGGAAGGGGGCCGTTCGATGAGCAGTTCTTC
>NA|TRBV29-1|NA|TRBJ2-2
CSVRLTGELFF
TGCAGCGTTCGTTTGACCGGGGAGCTGTTTTTT
>many|TRBV10-3|TRBD1|TRBJ2-7
CAISEVWQGESYEQYF
TGTGCCATCAGTGAAGTGTGGCAGGGGGAATCCTACGAGCAGTACTTC
>NA|TRBV4-1|NA|TRBJ2-1
CTSSQGPGTPYYNEQFF
TGCACCAGCAGCCAAGGACCCGGGACCCCCTACTACAATGAGCAGTTCTTC
>NA|TRBV29-1|NA|TRBJ2-1
CSVDRAAVYNEQFF
TGCAGCGTTGACCGAGCCGCCGTCTACAATGAGCAGTTCTTC
>once|TRBV2|NA|TRBJ2-1
CASGACNEQFF
TGTGCCAGCGGCGCCTGCAATGAGCAGTTCTTC
>NA|TRBV7-7|NA|TRBJ2-3
CASSLSGWDTQYF
TGTGCCAGCAGCTTATCCGGCTGGGATACGCAGTATTTT
>many|TRBV7-9|TRBD2|TRBJ2-7
CASSPDPGGGLHEQYF
TGTGCCAGCAGCCCCGACCCTGGGGGAGGGCTCCACGAGCAGTACTTC
>many|TRBV4-1|TRBD1|TRBJ2-7
CASSPIGTGNSYEQYF
TGCGCCAGCAGCCCAATCGGGACAGGGAATTCCTACGAGCAGTACTTC
>NA|TRBV7-6|NA|TRBJ2-1
CASSLGQGRWNEQFF
TGTGCCAGCAGCTTAGGCCAGGGGAGGTGGAATGAGCAGTTCTTC
>few|TRBV24-1|TRBD1|TRBJ2-1
CATLLRTGNSYNEQFF
TGTGCCACCCTTTTGCGGACAGGGAACTCCTACAATGAGCAGTTCTTC
>many|TRBV28|NA|TRBJ1-2
CASRETGLSGYTF
TGTGCCAGCAGGGAAACAGGGCTCAGCGGCTACACCTTC
>many|TRBV4-2|TRBD2|TRBJ2-3
CASSQLTSGGTDTQYF
TGTGCCAGCAGCCAACTGACTAGCGGGGGCACAGATACGCAGTATTTT
>NA|TRBV4-3|TRBD1|TRBJ2-7
CASSQSTGGYEQYF
TGCGCCAGCAGCCAGTCAACAGGGGGCTACGAGCAGTACTTC
>many|TRBV28|NA|TRBJ1-4
CASSDTANEKLFF
TGTGCCAGCAGTGACACAGCTAATGAAAAACTGTTTTTT
>many|TRBV28|TRBD1|TRBJ2-7
CASRETGTYEQYF
TGTGCCAGCAGGGAGACAGGGACCTACGAGCAGTACTTC
>many|TRBV9|TRBD1|TRBJ2-6
CASSALTGYSGANVLTF
TGTGCCAGCAGCGCCTTGACAGGGTACTCTGGGGCCAACGTCCTGACTTTC
>few|TRBV19|NA|TRBJ2-4
CASQHGLSNIQYF
TGTGCCAGTCAACATGGACTGTCAAACATTCAGTACTTC
>many|TRBV9|NA|TRBJ2-5
CASSTLWENLQETQYF
TGTGCCAGCAGCACCCTCTGGGAGAACCTCCAAGAGACCCAGTACTTC
>many|TRBV11-2|NA|TRBJ2-7
CASSPQVTGIYEQYF
TGTGCCAGCAGCCCACAGGTCACGGGAATATACGAGCAGTACTTC
>few|TRBV10-3|NA|TRBJ2-1
CAISEFRLDSNEQFF
TGTGCCATCAGTGAGTTTAGACTAGATTCCAATGAGCAGTTCTTC
>few|TRBV11-1|NA|TRBJ2-3
CASSYYSGTASTDTQYF
TGTGCCAGCAGCTATTATTCCGGGACGGCCAGCACAGATACGCAGTATTTT
>many|TRBV9|NA|TRBJ2-1
CASSVDSGQPHNEQFF
TGTGCCAGCAGCGTAGACTCCGGACAGCCACACAATGAGCAGTTCTTC
>many|TRBV5-1|NA|TRBJ2-7
CASSIREAYEQYF
TGCGCCAGCAGTATCAGGGAAGCCTACGAGCAGTACTTC
>few|TRBV6-2/TRBV6-3|NA|TRBJ2-7
CASSYGRPDEQYF
TGTGCCAGCAGTTACGGGAGGCCCGACGAGCAGTACTTC
>NA|TRBV27|NA|TRBJ1-2
CASSSGTGASYGYTF
TGTGCCAGCAGCTCCGGGACGGGGGCTTCCTATGGCTACACCTTC
>NA|TRBV3-1|TRBD2|TRBJ2-7
CASSHGLAAYPYEQYF
TGTGCCAGCAGCCACGGACTAGCGGCTTACCCCTACGAGCAGTACTTC
>many|TRBV7-2|TRBD2|TRBJ2-3
CASSEGLARLDTQYF
TGTGCCAGCAGCGAAGGACTAGCGCGACTTGATACGCAGTATTTT
>NA|TRBV10-2|TRBD1|TRBJ2-7
CTSSDSTGGWYEQYF
TGCACCAGCAGTGATAGTACAGGGGGTTGGTACGAGCAGTACTTC
>many|TRBV3-1|NA|TRBJ2-5
CASSQEGNRVAETQYF
TGTGCCAGCAGCCAAGAGGGGAACAGGGTTGCAGAGACCCAGTACTTC
>many|TRBV28|NA|TRBJ2-5
CASTTPRETQYF
TGTGCCAGCACTACCCCCAGAGAGACCCAGTACTTC
>few|TRBV7-8|NA|TRBJ1-5
CASSSGDGDQPQHF
TGTGCCAGCAGCTCGGGGGACGGAGATCAGCCCCAGCATTTT
>many|TRBV28|NA|TRBJ2-3
CASSFVGRTTSTDTQYF
TGTGCCAGCAGCTTCGTGGGGCGGACTACTAGCACAGATACGCAGTATTTT
>many|TRBV29-1|NA|TRBJ2-7
CSVGDGLEQYF
TGCAGCGTTGGGGACGGACTGGAGCAGTACTTC
>many|TRBV4-1|TRBD1|TRBJ2-7
CASSRWDRPSYEQYF
TGCGCCAGCAGCCGATGGGACAGGCCCTCCTACGAGCAGTACTTC
>many|TRBV27|NA|TRBJ1-5
CASSPTGGNQPQHF
TGTGCCAGCAGCCCCACAGGAGGCAATCAGCCCCAGCATTTT
>few|TRBV28|NA|TRBJ2-7
CASSDPSREQYF
TGTGCCAGCAGTGACCCCTCGAGGGAGCAGTACTTC
>many|TRBV9|TRBD2|TRBJ2-1
CASSTSGGRSNEQFF
TGTGCCAGCAGCACTAGCGGTGGGCGCTCTAATGAGCAGTTCTTC
>many|TRBV13|NA|TRBJ2-1
CATRGGGRYNEQFF
TGTGCCACCAGGGGTGGCGGGAGATACAATGAGCAGTTCTTC
>many|TRBV20-1|TRBD2|TRBJ2-7
CSASPGLSFGEQYF
TGCAGTGCTAGTCCGGGACTAAGTTTTGGCGAGCAGTACTTC
>NA|TRBV2|TRBD2|TRBJ2-7
CASSEVGGLAGKGSYEQYF
TGTGCCAGCAGTGAAGTGGGGGGACTAGCGGGTAAGGGCTCCTACGAGCAGTACTTC
>many|TRBV6-5|TRBD2|TRBJ2-4
CASSFGLAGEGAKNIQYF
TGTGCCAGCAGTTTTGGACTAGCGGGAGAGGGGGCCAAAAACATTCAGTACTTC
>many|TRBV6-1|TRBD2|TRBJ2-1
CASSRTGGASYNEQFF
TGTGCCAGCAGCCGCACGGGGGGGGCCTCCTACAATGAGCAGTTCTTC
>many|TRBV27|NA|TRBJ2-2
CASSPVSHTGELFF
TGTGCCAGCAGTCCCGTGAGCCACACCGGGGAGCTGTTTTTT
>many|TRBV15|NA|TRBJ2-2
CATSRHTSYTGELFF
TGTGCCACCAGCCGCCATACTAGCTACACCGGGGAGCTGTTTTTT
>many|TRBV2|NA|TRBJ2-7
CASIYRTYEQYF
TGTGCCAGCATCTACCGAACCTACGAGCAGTACTTC
>many|TRBV6-1|NA|TRBJ2-7
CATRVSEQYF
TGTGCCACGCGGGTAAGCGAGCAGTACTTC
>NA|TRBV7-9|NA|TRBJ1-5
CASSSSHAQPQHF
TGTGCCAGCAGCTCTTCACATGCACAGCCCCAGCATTTT
>many|TRBV7-9|NA|TRBJ2-2
CASSPYGRGLVNTGELFF
TGTGCCAGCAGCCCCTATGGCAGGGGATTGGTAAACACCGGGGAGCTGTTTTTT